This T cell receptor (beta chain) originates from a study of blood T cell repertoires in COVID-19. The wider study: Both acute and convalescent COVID-19 samples were obtained from the United States, Italy and Spain. The cDNA or gDNA used as material had been derived from T cells, B-cell-depleted T cells, or PBMCs.

Study processing details: Amplification from reference gene primers served as the basis for estimated nucleated cell counts. Only in-frame clones appear in the TCRdb table, and some are missing; sequencing was by immunoSEQ multiplex PCR. V and J calls and clone size are given by that table; D and trimming were obtained from the DNA. The data show more than 150,000 clones, with around 83% seen just once and roughly 6.1% held by the top ten. J was trimmed by 1 base and V by 6 bases; bases with no gene match: 7. The germline V gene encodes CDR1 MDHEN and CDR2 SYDVKM. CDR3 size: 15 residues. The gene calls are TRBV28 and TRBJ1-1, with 8 bases identical to TRBD1. The receptor was isolated from a woman aged 40 to 50 with acute or convalescent COVID-19. The specimen sequenced was peripheral blood. For the CDR3, the DNA is TGTGCCAGCAGATCCGGGACAGGTTCGAACACTGAAGCTTTCTTT. Translating it yields CASRSGTGSNTEAFF.